The 12 T cell receptor beta chains listed next were all sequenced from one sample in a study of cytomegalovirus exposure and HLA in healthy donors. The protocol was immunoSEQ multiplex PCR, while the TCRdb copy is restricted to in-frame clones and leaves out a portion. Of about 73,000 clones in the sample, 85% to 95% were seen once. Material: PBMCs. These receptors came from a man in his late teens or twenties in good health and CMV-seronegative.

The chain joins TRBV7-2 to TRBJ2-7; 12 bases fit TRBD1. This CDR3 is 16 amino acids long. CDR1 and CDR2 (germline): SGHTA, FQGNSA. V lost 5 bases to trimming and J lost 1 base; unmatched junction nucleotides: 6. The DNA for the CDR3 is TGTGCCAGCAGCGAACCGGGACAGGGGGCATCCTACGAGCAGTACTTC. Translating gives CASSEPGQGASYEQYF.

In this sample, this clone turned up once. V gene TRBV6-1 combines with J gene TRBJ1-2, with 10 bases lining up with TRBD1. CDR1 is MNHNS and CDR2 is SASEGT in the germline V gene. V shed 4 bases, J shed 6 bases, and the junction held 8 bases outside the gene matches. This CDR3 spans 15 amino acids. CDR3 nucleotides: TGTGCCAGCAGTGCCTTCGCCGGGACAGGGGATGGCTACACCTTC. As protein: CASSAFAGTGDGYTF.

The V call is TRBV9, the J call TRBJ2-3; 7 nucleotides line up with TRBD2. CDR1 is SGDLS and CDR2 is YYNGEE in the germline V gene. V trimming: 5 bases; J trimming: 2 bases; junction bases outside the gene matches: 8. The length of the CDR3 is 15 residues. The CDR3 sequence: CASSRSGANTDTQYF. CDR3 in DNA: TGTGCCAGCAGTAGGAGCGGGGCGAACACAGATACGCAGTATTTT.

Worth noting for this clone: Distinct nucleotide sequences in the sample also encode this CDR3. The rearrangement uses TRBV6-5 and TRBJ2-7; D might be TRBD1 (5 bases). CDR1 is MNHEY, CDR2 SVGAGI, per germline. V lost 0 bases and J 3 bases, leaving 6 bases between the germline ends. The CDR3 loop spans 13 amino acids. In DNA form, the CDR3 reads TGTGCCAGCAGTTACTCAACAGGCTACGAGCAGTACTTC. The encoded protein is CASSYSTGYEQYF.

This chain links TRBV2 with TRBJ1-3, with TRBD1 as a possible D gene (6 bases). The CDR3 length is 15 residues. CDR1 and CDR2 from the germline V gene are SNHLY and FYNNEI. Trimming pared 8 bases from V and 0 bases from J, leaving 14 bases between. CDR3 bases: TGTGCCAGCGGCGGCAGGGACAACTCTGGAAACACCATATATTTT. Its protein product is CASGGRDNSGNTIYF.

The chain combines TRBV9 with TRBJ2-5; 7 nucleotides agree with TRBD2. Germline-derived CDR1 and CDR2 are SGDLS and YYNGEE. V lost 0 bases to trimming and J lost 2 bases; unmatched junction nucleotides: 4. CDR3 length equals 15 residues. CDR3 region: CASSVGGGLQETQYF. DNA for the CDR3: TGTGCCAGCAGCGTAGGGGGGGGTCTTCAAGAGACCCAGTACTTC.

V usage is TRBV5-1 and J usage is TRBJ1-1; no firm D call. Germline CDR1 reads SGHRS; CDR2 reads YFSETQ. Trimming took 7 bases from V and 4 from J, leaving 17 bases between them. This CDR3 is built from 14 residues. CDR3 DNA: TGCGCCAGCGGTCCTGGGGAGGGTGGCACTGAAGCTTTCTTT. The encoded protein is CASGPGEGGTEAFF. The full variable domain, its missing parts supplied by reference TRBV5-1 and TRBJ1-1, is KAGVTQTPRYLIKTRGQQVTLSCSPISGHRSVSWYQQTPGQGLQFLFEYFSETQRNKGNFPGRFSGRQFSNSRSEMNVSTLELGDSALYLCASGPGEGGTEAFFGQGTRLTVV.

This clone has only one observation. The rearrangement uses TRBV6-1 and TRBJ2-7; the match to TRBD2 covers 12 bases. The germline V gene encodes CDR1 MNHNS and CDR2 SASEGT. The CDR3 contains 13 residues. The J segment lost 7 bases and the V segment lost 6 bases, leaving 4 bases of the junction unmatched. The CDR3 sequence: CASSLAGGEEQYF. DNA of the CDR3: TGTGCCAGCAGCCTAGCGGGGGGGGAGGAGCAGTACTTC.

This chain joins TRBV6-4 and TRBJ1-1, with a weak D call TRBD1 (6 bases). The CDR3 loop spans 13 amino acids. Germline CDR1 MRHNA, CDR2 SNTAGT. The V gene lost 3 bases and the J gene lost 3 bases, with 8 bases spanning the gap. The CDR3 DNA follows: TGTGCCAGCAGTGAAACAGGGCACACTGAAGCTTTCTTT. This encodes CASSETGHTEAFF.

The V call is TRBV5-1, the J call TRBJ1-3; D uncertain. The V and J ends lost 5 bases and 0 bases respectively, with 9 bases between them. The CDR3 spans 14 residues. Germline CDR1 reads SGHRS; CDR2 reads YFSETQ. CDR3 loop: CASRRRASGNTIYF. The CDR3 coding sequence is TGCGCCAGCAGAAGGAGAGCCTCTGGAAACACCATATATTTT.

This chain links TRBV7-2 with TRBJ1-1; 7 nucleotides line up with TRBD1. J was trimmed by 0 bases and V by 3 bases; bases with no gene match: 16. The CDR3 has 19 residues. Germline loops: CDR1 SGHTA, CDR2 FQGNSA. The DNA for the CDR3 is TGTGCCAGCAGCTTGAGAGGGGGCGGTTGGCTTTCCATGAACACTGAAGCTTTCTTT. Amino acid sequence: CASSLRGGGWLSMNTEAFF. Supplemented by reference TRBV7-2 and TRBJ1-1, the full variable domain reads GAGVSQSPSNKVTEKGKDVELRCDPISGHTALYWYRQSLGQGLEFLIYFQGNSAPDKSGLPSDRFSAERTGGSVSTLTIQRTQQEDSAVYLCASSLRGGGWLSMNTEAFFGQGTRLTVV.

The genes are TRBV5-6 and TRBJ2-1, with D maybe TRBD2 (5 bases). V lost 1 base and J 5 bases, leaving 10 bases between the germline ends. Germline CDR1 SGHDT, CDR2 YYEEEE. This CDR3 is built from 14 residues. This chain's CDR3 is CASSLYDGDNEQFF. CDR3 DNA sequence: TGTGCCAGCAGCTTGTATGACGGGGACAATGAGCAGTTCTTC.